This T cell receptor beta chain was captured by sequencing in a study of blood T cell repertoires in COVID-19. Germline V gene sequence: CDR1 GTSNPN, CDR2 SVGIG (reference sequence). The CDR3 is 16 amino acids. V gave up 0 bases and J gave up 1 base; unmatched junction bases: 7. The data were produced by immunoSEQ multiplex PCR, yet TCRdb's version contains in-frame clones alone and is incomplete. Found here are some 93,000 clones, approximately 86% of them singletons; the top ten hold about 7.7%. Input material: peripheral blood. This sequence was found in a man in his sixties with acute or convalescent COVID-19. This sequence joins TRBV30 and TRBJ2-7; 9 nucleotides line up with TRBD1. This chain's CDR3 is CAWSVIGTGRSYEQYF. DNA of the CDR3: TGTGCCTGGAGTGTAATAGGGACAGGGAGGTCCTACGAGCAGTACTTC.